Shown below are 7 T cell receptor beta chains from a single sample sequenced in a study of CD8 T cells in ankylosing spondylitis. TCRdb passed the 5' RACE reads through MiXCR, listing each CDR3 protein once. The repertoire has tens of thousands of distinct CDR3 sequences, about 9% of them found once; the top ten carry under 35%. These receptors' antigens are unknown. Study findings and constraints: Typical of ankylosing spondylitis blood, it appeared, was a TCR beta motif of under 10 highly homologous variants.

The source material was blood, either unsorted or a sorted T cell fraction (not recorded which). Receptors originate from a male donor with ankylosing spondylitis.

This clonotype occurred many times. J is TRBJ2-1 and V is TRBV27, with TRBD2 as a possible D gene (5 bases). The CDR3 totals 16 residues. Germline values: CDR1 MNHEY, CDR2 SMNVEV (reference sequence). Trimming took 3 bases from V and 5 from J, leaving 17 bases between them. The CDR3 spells CASSLPTGTGDNEQFF. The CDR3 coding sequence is TGTGCCAGCAGTTTGCCGACTGGCACCGGGGACAATGAGCAGTTCTTC.

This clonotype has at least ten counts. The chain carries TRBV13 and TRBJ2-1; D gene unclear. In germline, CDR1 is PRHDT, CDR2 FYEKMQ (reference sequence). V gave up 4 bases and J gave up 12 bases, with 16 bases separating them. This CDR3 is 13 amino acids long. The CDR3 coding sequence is TGTGCCAGCAGCTCCGAGATGGGTTTTGTGCAGTTCTTC. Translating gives CASSSEMGFVQFF.

Written as DNA, the CDR3 is TGTGCCAGCAGTTTGGGGACTAGCCCGGGGGAGCAGTTCTTC. It specifies CASSLGTSPGEQFF. The chain has TRBV12-3 or TRBV12-4 and TRBJ2-1, with 9 positions matching TRBD2. The CDR3 runs 14 residues. V lost 3 bases to trimming and J lost 10 bases; unmatched junction nucleotides: 7.

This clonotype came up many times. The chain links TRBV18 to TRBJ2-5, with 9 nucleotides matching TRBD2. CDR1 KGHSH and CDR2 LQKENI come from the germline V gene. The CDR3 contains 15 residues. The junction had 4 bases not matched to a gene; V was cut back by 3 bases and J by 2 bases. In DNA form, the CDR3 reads TGTGCCAGCTCACCCGCGACTAGCGGACAAGAGACCCAGTACTTC. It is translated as CASSPATSGQETQYF.

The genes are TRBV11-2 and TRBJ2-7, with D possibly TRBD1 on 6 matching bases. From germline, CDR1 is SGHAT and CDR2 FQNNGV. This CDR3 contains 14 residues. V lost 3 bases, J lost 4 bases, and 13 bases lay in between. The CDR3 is CASSLDHRVYEQYV. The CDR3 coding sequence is TGTGCCAGCAGCTTGGACCACAGGGTATACGAGCAGTACGTC.

The CDR3 DNA reads TGCGCCAGCAGCTCAAATCTGGGGAGCCTACACTATGGCTACACCTTC. Its translation is CASSSNLGSLHYGYTF. The V gene is TRBV5-1, the J gene TRBJ1-2; unclear D gene. In germline, CDR1 is SGHRS, CDR2 YFSETQ. V was trimmed by 3 bases and J by 3 bases, leaving 18 bases between them. This CDR3 has 16 residues.

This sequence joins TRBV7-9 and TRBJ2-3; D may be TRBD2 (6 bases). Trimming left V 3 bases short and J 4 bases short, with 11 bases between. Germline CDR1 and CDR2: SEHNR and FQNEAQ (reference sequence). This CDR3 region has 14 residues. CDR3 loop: CASSLEGVADTQYF. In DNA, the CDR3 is TGTGCCAGCAGCTTGGAGGGTGTCGCAGATACGCAGTATTTT.